This section outlines one T cell receptor (beta chain) sequence together with its context. Its specificity is not known. The entry originates in a study of T-cell reconstitution after alpha-beta-depleted transplantation in children. Study findings and constraints: Fresh T-cell production supplied most of the T-cell counts and diversity seen one year after transplant. Alpha-beta T cells present about two months after transplant were reported to originate from several hundred expanded graft clones. Diversity of TCRbeta at day 60 was high in some patients, arising from surviving recipient T cells and thymic progenitors.

V was pared by 4 bases and J by 1 base, with 10 bases between. The length of the CDR3 is 14 residues. Germline CDR1 and CDR2: MGHDK and SYGVNS. TCRbeta library construction was performed incorporating unique molecular identifiers. TCRdb re-analysed the PCR reads in MiXCR, keeping a single row per CDR3 protein. This table has around 230,000 distinct CDR3 sequences, approximately 19% appearing once. The rearrangement joins TRBV25-1 to TRBJ1-1; no clear D gene. Specimen: PBMCs, mostly from graft donor cells, collected 360 days after TCRalphabeta/CD19-depleted stem cell transplant. The sequence was obtained from a male patient under 10 years old who had a stem cell transplant for acute lymphoblastic leukemia, so the T cells may come from the graft donor. The CDR3 sequence: CASSGVGSNTEAFF. CDR3 sequence (DNA): TGTGCCAGCAGTGGGGTAGGGTCGAACACTGAAGCTTTCTTT.